This entry lists 13 T cell receptor beta chains sequenced from one sample in a study of technical replicates of blood from a handful of donors. TCRdb keeps only in-frame clones here, not all; method: immunoSEQ multiplex PCR. The repertoire has under 85,000 clones, around 97% of them found once; the top ten carry less than 0.2%. The sequenced sample was T cells isolated from PBMCs. The receptors come from a human donor in good health.

Written as DNA, the CDR3 is TGCGCCAGCAGCCCGGGACAAAACTACGAGCAGTACTTC. Protein: CASSPGQNYEQYF. V gene TRBV5-1 combines with J gene TRBJ2-7; perhaps TRBD1 as D (6 bases). The CDR3 has 13 residues. Germline V gene data show CDR1 as SGHRS and CDR2 as YFSETQ. Between the trimmed V and J ends, which lost 4 bases and 3 bases, there was a span of 11 bases. Using reference TRBV5-1 and TRBJ2-7 for the parts outside the CDR3, the full variable domain is KAGVTQTPRYLIKTRGQQVTLSCSPISGHRSVSWYQQTPGQGLQFLFEYFSETQRNKGNFPGRFSGRQFSNSRSEMNVSTLELGDSALYLCASSPGQNYEQYFGPGTRLTVT.

The chain recombines TRBV27 with TRBJ1-6; D gene ambiguous. The CDR3 loop spans 15 amino acids. V was clipped by 3 bases and J by 0 bases, with 6 bases between them. The V gene's germline CDR1 is MNHEY and CDR2 SMNVEV (reference sequence). The CDR3: CASSLARSYNSPLHF. The CDR3 DNA is TGTGCCAGCAGTTTGGCCCGCTCCTATAATTCACCCCTCCACTTT.

The V call is TRBV29-1, the J call TRBJ2-4, with D possibly matching TRBD1 (6 bases). The V end was cut by 4 bases, the J end by 4 bases, with 20 bases between. This CDR3 has 16 residues. Germline V CDR1 and CDR2: SQVTM, ANQGSEA. The CDR3 protein is CSVVDGQSDLKNIQYF. CDR3 in DNA: TGCAGCGTTGTTGACGGACAGAGTGACCTTAAAAACATTCAGTACTTC.

V is TRBV4-1 and J is TRBJ2-6; the D is unclear. V dropped 5 bases and J dropped 9 bases, with 5 bases sitting between them. This CDR3 is 11 amino acids long. Germline lookup yields CDR1 MGHRA and CDR2 YSYEKL. CDR3 DNA: TGCGCCAGCAGCTCCCTCAACGTCCTGACTTTC. Its translation is CASSSLNVLTF.

V and J are TRBV9 and TRBJ2-1, with 7 bases lining up with TRBD2. Per the germline V gene, CDR1 is SGDLS and CDR2 is YYNGEE. This CDR3 comprises 15 residues. V was pared by 0 bases and J by 2 bases, with 2 bases of the junction left unmatched. CDR3 nucleotide sequence: TGTGCCAGCAGCGTAGGGGGGGGAACCTACAATGAGCAGTTCTTC. As protein: CASSVGGGTYNEQFF.

The chain joins TRBV10-1 to TRBJ2-7; D possibly corresponds to TRBD2 (6 bases). The V gene lost 3 bases and the J gene lost 1 base, with 7 bases spanning the gap. CDR1 is WNHNN and CDR2 is SYGVQD in the germline V gene (reference sequence). This CDR3 spans 13 amino acids. CDR3 sequence reads: CASSDRGSYEQYF. The CDR3 DNA follows: TGCGCCAGCAGTGATCGGGGGTCCTACGAGCAGTACTTC.

The chain is built from TRBV30 and TRBJ1-3; 8 bases align to TRBD1. Unmatched junction bases numbered 5, after V lost 6 bases and J lost 4 bases. Per the germline V gene, CDR1 is GTSNPN and CDR2 is SVGIG (reference sequence). CDR3 size: 13 residues. CDR3 nucleotide sequence: TGTGCCTGCCAGGGGGCTTGGGGAAACACCATATATTTT. The encoded protein is CACQGAWGNTIYF.

The rearrangement joins TRBV7-9 to TRBJ1-4; D call uncertain. The ends were cut back, 0 bases at V and 5 bases at J, with 10 bases in the middle. The CDR3 is 15 amino acids. CDR1 and CDR2 (germline): SEHNR, FQNEAQ (reference sequence). The CDR3 sequence is CASSLASAVNEKLFF. In DNA, the CDR3 is TGTGCCAGCAGCTTAGCGAGCGCGGTGAATGAAAAACTGTTTTTT.

The chain combines TRBV29-1 with TRBJ2-6; D may be TRBD2 (5 bases). V shed 5 bases and J shed 3 bases, with 11 bases lying between them. Per the germline V gene, CDR1 is SQVTM and CDR2 is ANQGSEA. The CDR3 covers 14 residues. The CDR3 sequence is CSVSGEIGANVLTF. The CDR3 bases are TGCAGCGTTTCTGGGGAGATTGGGGCCAACGTCCTGACTTTC. The full variable domain, its missing parts supplied by reference TRBV29-1 and TRBJ2-6, is SAVISQKPSRDICQRGTSLTIQCQVDSQVTMMFWYRQQPGQSLTLIATANQGSEATYESGFVIDKFPISRPNLTFSTLTVSNMSPEDSSIYLCSVSGEIGANVLTFGAGSRLTVL.

This chain uses TRBV5-6 with TRBJ2-3; 14 nucleotides line up with TRBD2. The germline V gene encodes CDR1 SGHDT and CDR2 YYEEEE. This CDR3 contains 17 residues. V dropped 2 bases and J dropped 0; count of bases not matched to a gene: 2. CDR3 amino acids: CASSFRLAGGSTDTQYF. The CDR3 bases are TGTGCCAGCAGCTTCCGACTAGCGGGAGGGAGCACAGATACGCAGTATTTT.

The chain combines TRBV19 with TRBJ2-3, with no clear D. The CDR3 runs 15 residues. Between the trimmed V and J ends, which lost 7 bases and 0 bases, there was a span of 14 bases. Germline V CDR1 and CDR2: LNHDA, SQIVND (reference sequence). As DNA, the CDR3 is TGTGCCAGTATGTTCTCCGCCGGGAGCACAGATACGCAGTATTTT. Its translation: CASMFSAGSTDTQYF.

A single count supports this clone. V gene TRBV6-5 combines with J gene TRBJ1-1; D not resolved. This CDR3 contains 16 residues. From germline, CDR1 is MNHEY and CDR2 SVGAGI. The V gene lost 2 bases and the J gene lost 1 base, with 14 bases spanning the gap. The CDR3 sequence is CASSYQFSTGNTEAFF. The DNA of the CDR3 is TGTGCCAGCAGTTACCAGTTTAGTACGGGGAACACTGAAGCTTTCTTT.

The chain has TRBV6-1 and TRBJ1-2; D possibly corresponds to TRBD1 (6 bases). The V gene's germline CDR1 is MNHNS and CDR2 SASEGT. The CDR3 runs to 14 residues. V dropped 4 bases and J dropped 4 bases, with 13 bases sitting between them. The CDR3 reads CASSVLDRSYGYTF. The CDR3 region has the DNA TGTGCCAGCAGTGTCCTTGACAGGTCCTATGGCTACACCTTC.